One and the same sample provided the 5 T cell receptor beta chains below, sequenced in a study of blood T cell repertoires in COVID-19. Measured with immunoSEQ multiplex PCR; TCRdb has only the in-frame clones, and not every one. The table has 58,000 or so clones, about four fifths seen once. The specimen sequenced was peripheral blood. All receptors come from a human donor in a cohort sampled during active COVID-19.

A few counts support this clone. The chain joins TRBV5-5 to TRBJ1-3; D is ambiguous. The V gene lost 6 bases and the J gene lost 4 bases, with 8 bases spanning the gap. Germline V lookup: CDR1 SGHKS, CDR2 YYEKEE (reference sequence). CDR3 length: 12 residues. The CDR3 DNA sequence: TGTGCCAGCACCGGACTAGGAAACACCATATATTTT. Protein sequence: CASTGLGNTIYF.

V gene TRBV18 combines with J gene TRBJ2-3, with a possible D match to TRBD2 (5 bases). Germline loops: CDR1 KGHSH, CDR2 LQKENI. This CDR3 has 14 residues. V lost 3 bases to trimming and J lost 2 bases, with 9 bases between them. CDR3 bases: TGTGCCAGCTCACCCCGGGATTCCACAGATACGCAGTATTTT. Residues: CASSPRDSTDTQYF.

The CDR3 loop reads CASGLTSGQIYEQYF. As DNA, the CDR3 is TGTGCTAGTGGTTTGACCTCGGGACAGATCTACGAGCAGTACTTC. The chain uses TRBV12-5 and TRBJ2-7; TRBD1 aligns across 7 bases. The CDR3 has 15 residues. The germline V gene encodes CDR1 LGHNT and CDR2 FRNRAP. V lost 2 bases, J lost 3 bases, and 7 bases stayed unmatched.

The rearrangement joins TRBV5-1 to TRBJ2-1; 9 positions agree with TRBD2. Germline lookup yields CDR1 SGHRS and CDR2 YFSETQ. Trimming removed 1 base from V and 2 bases from J; junction bases left unmatched: 7. CDR3 length equals 17 residues. The CDR3 DNA reads as TGCGCCAGCAGCTTGTCCGCTAGCGGGATCCCCTACAATGAGCAGTTCTTC. Protein: CASSLSASGIPYNEQFF.

The rearrangement links TRBV19 to TRBJ2-1, with TRBD2 identical over 8 bases. V shed 3 bases, J shed 4 bases, and the junction held 5 bases outside the gene matches. CDR3 length: 15 amino acids. Germline CDR1 reads LNHDA; CDR2 reads SQIVND (reference sequence). The CDR3 DNA reads as TGTGCCAGTAGTATTGCGCGGGAGGTGTACAATGAGCAGTTCTTC. It encodes CASSIAREVYNEQFF. Looking up the rest from reference TRBV19 and TRBJ2-1 gives the full variable domain: DGGITQSPKYLFRKEGQNVTLSCEQNLNHDAMYWYRQDPGQGLRLIYYSQIVNDFQKGDIAEGYSVSREKKESFPLTVTSAQKNPTAFYLCASSIAREVYNEQFFGPGTRLTVL.